Each of the 19 T cell receptor beta chains below was sequenced from the same sample in a study of chemoradiotherapy in HPV16-positive cancers (dated by TCRdb to between 2021 and 2024). The library was obtained by the immunoSEQ multiplex PCR assay. TCRdb re-hosts the immuneACCESS table, in-frame sequences only. Its copies lack some clones; in the studies checked, an unresolved V gene accounts for under half of them, and the cause for the rest is not known. The table for this sample lists 1,300 or so clones; about four fifths of them were counted only once. Clones ranked in the top ten supply roughly 5.1% of the sample. Specimen: tumor tissue, collected from a patient who underwent chemoradiotherapy. The receptor set was obtained from a human donor with HPV-associated anogenital cancer.

J is TRBJ2-3 and V is TRBV10-3; 11 bases fit TRBD2. The CDR3 runs to 16 residues. After removal of 6 bases from V and 7 bases from J, the junction contained 12 bases not matched to a gene. The germline gives CDR1 ENHRY, CDR2 SYGVKD. CDR3 bases: TGTGCCATCAGAGACGGGACTAGCGGACCGGGGAATACGCAGTATTTT. Amino acid sequence: CAIRDGTSGPGNTQYF.

The rearrangement uses TRBV29-1 and TRBJ1-2, with TRBD1 matching 7 bases. V lost 3 bases and J lost 4; bases outside the gene matches: 2. This CDR3 has 12 residues. Germline CDR1 and CDR2: SQVTM and ANQGSEA. DNA of the CDR3: TGCAGCGTTGAGGACAGGCCCTATGGCTACACCTTC. Its translation: CSVEDRPYGYTF.

The chain uses TRBV14 and TRBJ2-2; D might be TRBD1 or TRBD2, each matching 5 bases. Trimming cost V 0 bases and J 4 bases, with 9 bases left between them. The CDR3 is made up of 15 amino acids. CDR1 is SGHDN, CDR2 FVKESK, per germline. The CDR3 loop is CASSQDTGPTGELFF. The DNA of the CDR3 is TGTGCCAGCAGCCAAGACACGGGGCCCACCGGGGAGCTGTTTTTT.

This rearrangement joins TRBV7-3 to TRBJ2-7; no firm D call. V lost 1 base, J lost 9 bases, and 19 bases lay in between. This CDR3 is built from 15 residues. Germline loops: CDR1 SGHTA, CDR2 FQGTGA. CDR3 amino acids: CASSLKVLVFVLQYV. The CDR3 nucleotides read TGTGCCAGCAGCTTAAAGGTTCTAGTATTTGTTTTGCAGTACGTC.

The J gene is TRBJ1-2, the V gene TRBV4-3; D perhaps matches TRBD1 (6 bases). Germline V gene data show CDR1 as LGHNA and CDR2 as YSLEER. The CDR3 consists of 15 residues. V was cut by 4 bases and J by 8 bases, with 20 bases left in between. The CDR3 nucleotides read TGCGCCAGCAGCCGTAGGGGGAAAGGGATAGAAGGCTACACCTTC. Translating gives CASSRRGKGIEGYTF.

The chain has TRBV5-4 and TRBJ2-3; 10 bases line up with TRBD2. The germline V gene encodes CDR1 SGHNT and CDR2 YYREEE (reference sequence). V was pared by 4 bases and J by 7 bases, with 9 bases of the junction left unmatched. The CDR3 contains 15 residues. The CDR3 spells CASSTRTSGQNTQYF. The CDR3 nucleotides are TGTGCCAGCAGCACGCGGACTAGCGGCCAGAATACGCAGTATTTT.

This chain connects TRBV7-2 to TRBJ1-1; 9 bases line up with TRBD1. The length of the CDR3 is 16 residues. With V trimmed by 5 bases and J by 3 bases, 10 bases remained unmatched. The germline V gene encodes CDR1 SGHTA and CDR2 FQGNSA. Here the CDR3 reads CASSPTGQGTYTEAFF. The CDR3 DNA is TGTGCCAGCAGCCCGACCGGACAGGGGACGTACACTGAAGCTTTCTTT.

This clone appeared a few times. The chain joins TRBV2 to TRBJ2-7; a weak D match, TRBD2 (5 bases). The CDR3 runs to 12 residues. Deletions cut 5 bases from V and 7 bases from J, with 12 bases between. From germline, CDR1 is SNHLY and CDR2 FYNNEI. CDR3 DNA: TGTGCCAGCAGTTCCCTAGCTCGGGAGCAGTACTTC. This translates into CASSSLAREQYF.

The chain employs TRBV21-1 and TRBJ2-4; the table's D call, TRBD2, has no DNA check behind it. TRBV21-1 is a pseudogene segment. CDR3 length: 18 amino acids. The CDR3, as DNA: TGTGCCATCAAGACTAGCGGGAGGCCCCGGAGGGAAAAAAACATTCAGTACTTC. It translates to CAIKTSGRPRREKNIQYF.

The chain couples TRBV19 to TRBJ2-2, with 8 bases identical to TRBD1. V lost 7 bases and J lost 1; bases outside the gene matches: 20. The germline V gene has CDR1 LNHDA and CDR2 SQIVND (reference sequence). The CDR3 loop spans 20 amino acids. Written as DNA, the CDR3 is TGTGCCAGTACTCAAGGACAGGGTCTAACTTCGATGATGAACACCGGGGAGCTGTTTTTT. It yields the protein CASTQGQGLTSMMNTGELFF.

V and J are TRBV2 and TRBJ2-3; D unresolved. The CDR3 has 12 amino acids. Germline CDR1 and CDR2: SNHLY and FYNNEI. The V end was cut by 3 bases, the J end by 0 bases, with 1 base between. Here the CDR3 reads CASSDSTDTQYF. The DNA of the CDR3 is TGTGCCAGCAGTGATAGCACAGATACGCAGTATTTT.

V and J are TRBV6-5 and TRBJ2-5, with D possibly being TRBD2 (6 bases). The CDR3 has 15 residues. V was pared by 5 bases and J by 5 bases, with 18 bases between. From germline, CDR1 is MNHEY and CDR2 SVGAGI. CDR3 region: CASSPGLFSGETQYF. The CDR3 region has the DNA TGTGCCAGCAGTCCGGGACTCTTTTCGGGGGAGACCCAGTACTTC.

This clone has only a few counts. The V and J genes are TRBV2 and TRBJ1-5, with a weak D call TRBD1 (5 bases). Germline-derived CDR1 and CDR2 are SNHLY and FYNNEI. The length of the CDR3 is 16 residues. V shed 2 bases and J shed 3 bases, with 14 bases lying between them. The CDR3: CASSERGRESNQPQHF. The CDR3, as DNA: TGTGCCAGCAGTGAAAGGGGCAGGGAGTCCAATCAGCCCCAGCATTTT.

The rearrangement uses TRBV5-8 and TRBJ1-5; D is ambiguous. The CDR3 is 14 residues long. Trimming removed 7 bases at V and 11 bases at J, with 22 bases between. CDR1 SGHTS and CDR2 YDEGEE come from the germline V gene. The CDR3 nucleotides read TGTGCCAGCGATGGACGGGTCCTCGATTCGTCCCAGCATTTT. It yields the protein CASDGRVLDSSQHF.

This sequence joins TRBV29-1 and TRBJ1-5; no clear D. The germline gives CDR1 SQVTM, CDR2 ANQGSEA. The CDR3 has 12 residues. V lost 6 bases and J lost 4, with 10 bases in between. The CDR3 loop is CSVRAGNQPQHF. The DNA of the CDR3 is TGCAGCGTGAGGGCGGGTAATCAGCCCCAGCATTTT.

V usage is TRBV5-5 and J usage is TRBJ2-3; TRBD2 matches at 10 bases. The CDR3 consists of 15 residues. Per germline, CDR1 SGHKS and CDR2 YYEKEE (reference sequence). V shed 4 bases and J 2 bases; nucleotides not matched to a gene: 4. The CDR3 sequence: CASSPGLADTDTQYF. For the CDR3, the DNA is TGTGCCAGCAGCCCAGGACTAGCGGACACAGATACGCAGTATTTT.

This clone has a handful of counts. This sequence joins TRBV7-8 and TRBJ2-2; 8 positions agree with TRBD2. The CDR3 has 16 residues. The V segment lost 5 bases and the J segment 5 bases; nucleotides outside the gene matches: 10. CDR1 SGHVS and CDR2 FQNEAQ come from the germline V gene. CDR3 residues: CASSGTSGDGTGELFF. The CDR3, as DNA: TGTGCCAGCAGCGGTACTAGCGGTGATGGGACCGGGGAGCTGTTTTTT.

The rearrangement uses TRBV7-2 and TRBJ2-1; 9 nucleotides agree with TRBD2. The CDR3 consists of 16 residues. The junction had 14 bases not matched to a gene; V was cut back by 6 bases and J by 8 bases. Per germline, CDR1 SGHTA and CDR2 FQGNSA. The CDR3 reads CASRTVVGGRGHEQFF. The CDR3 DNA follows: TGTGCCAGCAGGACCGTGGTCGGCGGGAGGGGCCATGAGCAGTTCTTC.

Here the CDR3 DNA reads TGCGCCAGCAGCTTGGGGGGGGAGAATGAGCAGTTCTTC. This gives the protein CASSLGGENEQFF. The chain is built from TRBV5-1 and TRBJ2-1; D perhaps matches TRBD2 (6 bases). V gave up 0 bases and J gave up 7 bases, with 8 bases separating them. The CDR3 length is 13 residues. Germline loops: CDR1 SGHRS, CDR2 YFSETQ. Variable domain in full (rest from reference TRBV5-1 and TRBJ2-1): KAGVTQTPRYLIKTRGQQVTLSCSPISGHRSVSWYQQTPGQGLQFLFEYFSETQRNKGNFPGRFSGRQFSNSRSEMNVSTLELGDSALYLCASSLGGENEQFFGPGTRLTVL.